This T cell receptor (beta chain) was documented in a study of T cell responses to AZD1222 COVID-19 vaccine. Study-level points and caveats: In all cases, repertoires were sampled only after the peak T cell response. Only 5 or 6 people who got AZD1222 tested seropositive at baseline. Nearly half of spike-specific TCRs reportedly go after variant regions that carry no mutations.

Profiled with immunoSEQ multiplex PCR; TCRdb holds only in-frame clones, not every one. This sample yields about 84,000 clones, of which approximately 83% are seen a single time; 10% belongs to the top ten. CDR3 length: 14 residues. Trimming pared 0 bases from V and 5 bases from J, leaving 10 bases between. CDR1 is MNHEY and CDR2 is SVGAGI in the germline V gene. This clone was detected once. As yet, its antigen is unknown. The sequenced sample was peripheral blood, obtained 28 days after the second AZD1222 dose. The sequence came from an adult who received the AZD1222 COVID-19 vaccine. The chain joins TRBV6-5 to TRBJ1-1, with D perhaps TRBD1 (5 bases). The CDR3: CASSYSLGGTEAFF. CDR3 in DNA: TGTGCCAGCAGTTACTCGTTGGGGGGAACTGAAGCTTTCTTT.